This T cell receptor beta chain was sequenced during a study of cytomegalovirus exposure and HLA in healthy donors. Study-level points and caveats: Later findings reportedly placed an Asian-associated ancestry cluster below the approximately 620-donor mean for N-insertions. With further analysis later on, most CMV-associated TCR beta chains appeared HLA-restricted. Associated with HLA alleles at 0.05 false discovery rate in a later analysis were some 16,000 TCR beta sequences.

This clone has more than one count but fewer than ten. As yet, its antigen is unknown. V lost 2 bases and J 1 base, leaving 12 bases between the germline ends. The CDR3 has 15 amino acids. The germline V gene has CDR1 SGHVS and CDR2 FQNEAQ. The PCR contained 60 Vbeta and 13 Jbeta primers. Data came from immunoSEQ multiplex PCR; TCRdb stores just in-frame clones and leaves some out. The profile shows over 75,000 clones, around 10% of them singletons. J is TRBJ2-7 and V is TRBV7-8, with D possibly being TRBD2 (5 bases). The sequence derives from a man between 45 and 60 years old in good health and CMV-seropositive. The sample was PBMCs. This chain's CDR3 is CASSLSDLASYEQYF. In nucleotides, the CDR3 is TGTGCCAGCAGCTTATCCGACTTAGCGTCCTACGAGCAGTACTTC. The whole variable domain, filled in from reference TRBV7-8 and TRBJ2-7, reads GAGVSQSPRYKVAKRGQDVALRCDPISGHVSLFWYQQALGQGPEFLTYFQNEAQLDKSGLPSDRFFAERPEGSVSTLKIQRTQQEDSAVYLCASSLSDLASYEQYFGPGTRLTVT.